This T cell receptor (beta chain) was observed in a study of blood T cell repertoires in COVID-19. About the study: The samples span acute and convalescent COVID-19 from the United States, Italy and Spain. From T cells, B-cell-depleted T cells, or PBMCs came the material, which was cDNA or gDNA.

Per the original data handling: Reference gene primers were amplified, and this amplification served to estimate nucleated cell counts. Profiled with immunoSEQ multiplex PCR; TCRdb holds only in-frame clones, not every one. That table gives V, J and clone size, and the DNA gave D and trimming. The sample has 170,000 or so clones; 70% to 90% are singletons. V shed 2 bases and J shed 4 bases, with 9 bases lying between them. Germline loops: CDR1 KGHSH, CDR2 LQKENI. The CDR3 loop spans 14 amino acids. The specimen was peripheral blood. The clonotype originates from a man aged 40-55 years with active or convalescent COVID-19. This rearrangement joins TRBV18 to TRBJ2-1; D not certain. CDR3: CASSPRHSYNEQFF. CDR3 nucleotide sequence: TGTGCCAGCTCACCAAGGCACAGTTACAATGAGCAGTTCTTC.